This TCR beta chain appears in the sequencing data of a study of T cell responses to AZD1222 COVID-19 vaccine (dated by TCRdb to the early 2020s). With respect to the entire study: TCR sequencing was performed for about 250 trial participants, of whom some 200 were given two doses of AZD1222 and some 25 were given two doses of MenACWY control vaccine. Enrollment into the trials was organized by age into subgroups of 18-55, 56-69 and 70-plus years, and those subgroups contained roughly 140, 27 and 60 TCR-sequenced participants, respectively. Results the study describes overall, beyond this receptor: After two AZD1222 doses, both the breadth and the depth of spike-specific TCRs were significantly higher than at day 0 and than in MenACWY recipients. The 56-69-year group was small, and its depth increase did not reach significance, likely because of low power. Most participants were white British and females outnumbered males, and the authors suggested that clonal diversity may have been underestimated. The vaccine-associated CD4 TCRs covered the entire spike protein, and the dominant responses fell in regions 160-218 and 743-854. Because no samples from the day 14 peak response were available, repertoires could be characterized only after the peak T cell response. Reportedly, almost half of the unique spike-specific TCRs recognized epitopes lying outside the regions that are mutated in the B.1.351 and B.1.1.7 variants. Only 5 to 7 AZD1222 recipients were SARS-CoV-2 seropositive at baseline, limiting conclusions about previously exposed vaccinees.

With respect to this clone: It lacks a known antigen. No per-base quality is available; no much larger clone lies one base away.

The CDR3 regions of human TCRbeta chains were analyzed by immunosequencing. The original methods were these. TCRs in the repertoires were compared against a reference library of SARS-CoV-2-specific TCRs that had been generated with the MIRA antigen-specificity platform. Breadth was defined as the fraction of unique TCRs that were SARS-CoV-2-associated. Depth was defined as the fraction of total T cells that were SARS-CoV-2-associated. Using the MIRA data, each spike-specific TCR was assigned both to the spike region to which the TCR was reactive and to a CD4 or CD8 class. Log10-transformed breadth and depth values were compared by one-way ANOVA with Sidak's multiple comparisons tests. What TCRdb holds here is the immuneACCESS table cut down to in-frame rearrangements. Part of the clones is not present; checked against another copy, under half of the missing clones reflect an unresolved V gene, and the others are unexplained. The V and J calls and the clone size are those of that table, but D and trimming were determined from the DNA. This sample comprises about 66,000 clones, 70% to 80% of them detected only once. 3.5% to 4.5% of the sample is taken by the ten largest.

The time point tag for this specimen amounts to: about 28 days (+/-7) after the second vaccine dose. Because spike-specific TCR depth and breadth did not differ between the two schedules, AZD1222 recipients who got a second dose at roughly 4 weeks were pooled with those who got a second dose at roughly 12 weeks. The vaccinee samples were drawn from two UK trials, COV001 and COV002, one of which was a single-blind randomized controlled phase 2/3 trial testing AZD1222 (ChAdOx1 nCoV-19) in healthy adults. For TCRbeta chain sequencing, PBMC samples from trial participants were taken at day 0 and at day 28 after the second dose. The sample here was peripheral blood, taken 28 days after the second AZD1222 dose. This TCR was sampled from an adult who received the AZD1222 COVID-19 vaccine.

This receptor carries the CDR3 CASSPGLAGAFSYNEQFF. The DNA sequence is as follows: TGCGCCAGCAGCCCGGGACTAGCGGGGGCCTTCTCCTACAATGAGCAGTTCTTC. The sequence links TRBV5-1 to TRBJ2-1; 14 central bases correspond to TRBD2. CDR3 length: 18 amino acids, cysteine to phenylalanine. Left in the record is the CDR3 DNA by itself, 54 bases read in frame from the first base. Taken from the germline V gene, the CDR1 and CDR2 loops are SGHRS and YFSETQ. The junction shows trimming of 4 bases on V and 0 bases on J, and the gene matches do not reach 6 bases of it.